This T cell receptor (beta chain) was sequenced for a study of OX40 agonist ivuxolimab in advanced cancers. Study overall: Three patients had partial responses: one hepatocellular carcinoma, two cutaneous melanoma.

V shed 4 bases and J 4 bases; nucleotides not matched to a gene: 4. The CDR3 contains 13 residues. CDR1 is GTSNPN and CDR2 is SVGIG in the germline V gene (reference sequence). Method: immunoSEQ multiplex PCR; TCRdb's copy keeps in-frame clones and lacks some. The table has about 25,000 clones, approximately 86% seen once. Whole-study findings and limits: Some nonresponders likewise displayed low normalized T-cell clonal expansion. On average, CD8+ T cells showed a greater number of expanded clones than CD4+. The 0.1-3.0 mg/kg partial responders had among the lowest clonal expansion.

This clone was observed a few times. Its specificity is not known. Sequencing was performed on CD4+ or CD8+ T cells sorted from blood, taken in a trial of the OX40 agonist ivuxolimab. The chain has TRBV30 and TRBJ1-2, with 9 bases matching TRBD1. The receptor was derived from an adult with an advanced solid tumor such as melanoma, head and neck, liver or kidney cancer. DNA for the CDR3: TGTGCCTGGACGACAGGGGGAGGCTATGGCTACACCTTC. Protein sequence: CAWTTGGGYGYTF. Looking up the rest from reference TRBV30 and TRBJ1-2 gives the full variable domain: SQTIHQWPATLVQPVGSPLSLECTVEGTSNPNLYWYRQAAGRGLQLLFYSVGIGQISSEVPQNLSASRPQDRQFILSSKKLLLSDSGFYLCAWTTGGGYGYTFGSGTRLTVV.